The next 4 T cell receptor beta chains were all read from a single sample in a study of T cells in Graves' hyperthyroidism and ophthalmopathy. Amplification targeted TCR beta CDR3 regions from RNA transcripts. The study used the HTBI primer set for a first-round RT-PCR of the TCR CDR3. Using its own MiXCR run on the multiplex PCR reads, TCRdb lists one record per CDR3 protein. The data hold some 500,000 distinct CDR3 sequences, with roughly 16% observed a single time. The specimen sequenced was blood. These receptors were taken from a woman aged 25 to 45 with Graves' ophthalmopathy.

In its sample, this clonotype was seen a few times. This chain uses TRBV7-2 with TRBJ2-7, with D perhaps TRBD1 (5 bases). Trimming took off 1 base at V and 7 bases at J, with 11 bases between the two ends. Germline values: CDR1 SGHTA, CDR2 FQGNSA. This CDR3 has 13 amino acids. The CDR3, as DNA: TGTGCCAGCAGCTTAGGTTGGGGCGCGGAGCAGTACTTC. This codes for CASSLGWGAEQYF.

Concerning this clonotype itself: This sequence may be a read error, since a much larger clone differs from it by one base. The J gene is TRBJ2-7, the V gene TRBV20-1; maybe TRBD1 (6 bases). Germline V gene data show CDR1 as DFQATT and CDR2 as SNEGSKA (reference sequence). The CDR3 loop spans 12 amino acids. The CDR3 spells CNANGGAYEQYF. For the CDR3, the DNA is TGCAATGCTAATGGGGGCGCCTACGAGCAGTACTTC.

In its sample, this clonotype was seen many times. The chain uses TRBV7-2 and TRBJ1-2; tentative D call: TRBD1 (6 bases). The V gene's germline CDR1 is SGHTA and CDR2 FQGNSA. V was clipped by 5 bases and J by 7 bases, with 14 bases between them. This CDR3 contains 13 residues. CDR3 protein: CASSLRQVRGYTF. The CDR3 DNA follows: TGTGCCAGCAGCCTTAGACAGGTCCGTGGCTACACCTTC.

This clonotype was observed at least ten times. V is TRBV27 and J is TRBJ1-3; D is ambiguous. V lost 3 bases and J 0 bases, leaving 6 bases between the germline ends. Germline V CDR1 and CDR2: MNHEY, SMNVEV (reference sequence). The CDR3 covers 14 residues. CDR3 region: CASSFRSSGNTIYF. DNA for the CDR3: TGTGCCAGCAGTTTCCGGAGCTCTGGAAACACCATATATTTT.